Below, 28 T cell receptor beta chains from the same sample are listed, as sequenced in a study of blood T cell repertoires in COVID-19. Using immunoSEQ multiplex PCR, the repertoire was profiled, and TCRdb retains in-frame clones only, with some absent. The table records more than 85,000 clones, roughly 82% of them present only once. The sample consisted of peripheral blood. Receptors originate from a woman aged 55-75 years with acute or convalescent COVID-19.

The chain links TRBV7-2 to TRBJ1-2; 7 bases map to TRBD1. The CDR3 sequence is 15 residues long. Per the germline V gene, CDR1 is SGHTA and CDR2 is FQGNSA. With V trimmed by 1 base and J by 8 bases, 10 bases remained unmatched. The CDR3 nucleotides are TGTGCCAGCAGCTTAGTCCTGGACAGGCCTGGGGGCTACACCTTC. Translating gives CASSLVLDRPGGYTF. The full variable domain, in which reference TRBV7-2 and TRBJ1-2 provide the parts outside the CDR3, is GAGVSQSPSNKVTEKGKDVELRCDPISGHTALYWYRQSLGQGLEFLIYFQGNSAPDKSGLPSDRFSAERTGGSVSTLTIQRTQQEDSAVYLCASSLVLDRPGGYTFGSGTRLTVV.

This rearrangement joins TRBV6-2 or TRBV6-3 to TRBJ1-2; TRBD1 matches at 7 bases. The germline gives CDR1 MNHEY, CDR2 SVGEGT. CDR3 length: 14 residues. With 2 bases clipped from V and 8 bases from J, the junction kept 8 bases outside the gene matches. The CDR3 loop reads CASSYVLDREGYTF. As DNA, the CDR3 is TGTGCCAGCAGTTACGTACTCGACAGGGAGGGCTACACCTTC.

The chain recombines TRBV11-1 with TRBJ1-1, with 10 bases aligning to TRBD1. The CDR3 sequence is 14 residues long. Trimming cost V 3 bases and J 8 bases; bases outside gene matches: 6. The V gene's germline CDR1 is SGHAT and CDR2 FQDESV (reference sequence). Here the CDR3 DNA reads TGTGCCAGCAGCTTCTCCGGGACAGGGGTCGAAGCTTTCTTT. Translation: CASSFSGTGVEAFF.

A few counts support this clone. The chain joins TRBV27 to TRBJ2-3; a possible D gene is TRBD1 (6 bases). Trimming cost V 3 bases and J 0 bases, with 10 bases left between them. Germline V gene sequence: CDR1 MNHEY, CDR2 SMNVEV (reference sequence). The CDR3 covers 15 residues. The CDR3 DNA reads as TGTGCCAGCAGTTTGGACAGCTCTAGCACAGATACGCAGTATTTT. Translation gives CASSLDSSSTDTQYF.

The V call is TRBV27, the J call TRBJ2-2, with D maybe TRBD2 (5 bases). V was shortened by 4 bases and J by 4 bases, with 19 bases between the two germline ends. This CDR3 is built from 17 residues. The V gene's germline CDR1 is MNHEY and CDR2 SMNVEV (reference sequence). CDR3 DNA: TGTGCCAGCAGTTCCGCCCCGGGATCCCCGGGCACCGGGGAGCTGTTTTTT. Translated, it gives CASSSAPGSPGTGELFF.

This clone has only one observation. The rearrangement uses TRBV18 and TRBJ2-7, with D uncertain. V was pared by 3 bases and J by 6 bases, with 15 bases between. The CDR3 runs to 14 residues. The germline gives CDR1 KGHSH, CDR2 LQKENI. The CDR3 nucleotides are TGTGCCAGCTCACCTTCACTAAAACCCCCCGAGCAGTACTTC. Residues: CASSPSLKPPEQYF. The variable domain in full, with the rest retrieved from reference TRBV18 and TRBJ2-7, is NAGVMQNPRHLVRRRGQEARLRCSPMKGHSHVYWYRQLPEEGLKFMVYLQKENIIDESGMPKERFSAEFPKEGPSILRIQQVVRGDSAAYFCASSPSLKPPEQYFGPGTRLTVT.

The CDR3 DNA follows: TGTGCCACCAGTGATCCGACGGGGGGGTACAATGAGCAGTTCTTC. Protein: CATSDPTGGYNEQFF. The gene calls are TRBV24-1 and TRBJ2-1; 8 bases line up with TRBD2. Germline V gene lookup returns CDR1 KGHDR and CDR2 SFDVKD. CDR3 size: 15 residues. With V trimmed by 3 bases and J by 4 bases, 4 bases remained unmatched.

CDR3 sequence (DNA): TGTGCCAGCAGCTTTGCGGGGTCCCAAGAGACCCAGTACTTC. Translation gives CASSFAGSQETQYF. The gene calls are TRBV7-9 and TRBJ2-5; D might be TRBD2 (6 bases). The germline V gene encodes CDR1 SEHNR and CDR2 FQNEAQ (reference sequence). V dropped 3 bases and J dropped 1 base, with 9 bases sitting between them. This CDR3 comprises 14 residues.

V and J are TRBV11-1 and TRBJ1-2, with D uncertain. Germline V gene data show CDR1 as SGHAT and CDR2 as FQDESV (reference sequence). V was pared by 5 bases and J by 3 bases, with 10 bases between. The CDR3 runs to 13 residues. This chain's CDR3 is CASSPGPYYGYTF. The CDR3, as DNA: TGTGCCAGCAGCCCGGGTCCTTACTATGGCTACACCTTC.

The chain couples TRBV6-2 or TRBV6-3 to TRBJ1-6; D ambiguous. This CDR3 is built from 15 residues. The germline gives CDR1 MNHEY, CDR2 SVGEGT. V was pared by 8 bases and J by 5 bases, with 16 bases between. The CDR3 sequence: CASCPLGGHNSPLHF. Here the CDR3 DNA reads TGTGCCAGCTGCCCATTGGGAGGGCATAATTCACCCCTCCACTTT.

This clone was seen once. This chain connects TRBV4-1 to TRBJ1-2; the match to TRBD1 covers 8 bases. Per germline, CDR1 MGHRA and CDR2 YSYEKL. The CDR3 sequence is 17 residues long. V lost 0 bases, J lost 4 bases, and 10 bases stayed unmatched. CDR3 residues: CASSQDHPMTGAYGYTF. CDR3 DNA: TGCGCCAGCAGCCAAGACCACCCAATGACAGGGGCCTATGGCTACACCTTC.

Only one count was recorded for this clone. The V call is TRBV5-1, the J call TRBJ2-2; TRBD2 agrees at 16 bases. The CDR3 consists of 19 residues. Germline CDR1 SGHRS, CDR2 YFSETQ. V was pared by 0 bases and J by 7 bases, with 9 bases of the junction left unmatched. The CDR3 nucleotides are TGCGCCAGCAGCTTGGGCCCGGGACTAGCGGGGGGGCCCATCGGGGAGCTGTTTTTT. This gives the protein CASSLGPGLAGGPIGELFF.

J is TRBJ1-1 and V is TRBV19; the match to TRBD1 covers 7 bases. Per germline, CDR1 LNHDA and CDR2 SQIVND (reference sequence). This CDR3 comprises 15 residues. The V gene end was trimmed by 7 bases and the J gene end by 0 bases; junction bases not matched to a gene: 8. The DNA of the CDR3 is TGTGCCAGTATACCCCGACAGGGAATGAACACTGAAGCTTTCTTT. This gives the protein CASIPRQGMNTEAFF.

V and J are TRBV6-5 and TRBJ1-1; D is unclear. Between the trimmed V and J ends, which lost 6 bases and 2 bases, there was a span of 10 bases. Germline CDR1 and CDR2: MNHEY and SVGAGI. The CDR3 is made up of 13 amino acids. The CDR3: CASRSDGNTEAFF. DNA for the CDR3: TGTGCCAGCAGAAGCGACGGAAACACTGAAGCTTTCTTT.

The rearrangement uses TRBV15 and TRBJ2-7; D perhaps matches TRBD1 (5 bases). Looked up from germline, CDR1 is LNHNV and CDR2 is YYDKDF (reference sequence). V was cut by 0 bases and J by 7 bases, with 16 bases left in between. CDR3 size: 15 residues. This CDR3 reads CATSRDFQGPWEQYF. DNA for the CDR3: TGTGCCACCAGCAGAGATTTTCAGGGCCCCTGGGAGCAGTACTTC.

The chain uses TRBV19 and TRBJ1-1; no firm D call. In germline, CDR1 is LNHDA, CDR2 SQIVND (reference sequence). The CDR3 is made up of 14 amino acids. V gave up 3 bases and J gave up 3 bases, with 11 bases separating them. The CDR3 loop reads CASSIGSGYTEAFF. The CDR3 coding sequence is TGTGCCAGTAGTATCGGGTCGGGGTACACTGAAGCTTTCTTT.

The chain joins TRBV7-9 to TRBJ1-1; 9 bases align to TRBD1. J gave up 5 bases and V 5 bases, and 6 bases lay outside the gene matches. Germline CDR1 reads SEHNR; CDR2 reads FQNEAQ (reference sequence). This CDR3 is built from 14 residues. This CDR3 reads CASSEQGARTEAFF. CDR3 nucleotide sequence: TGTGCCAGCAGCGAACAGGGGGCGCGGACTGAAGCTTTCTTT.

This clone was seen a single time. J is TRBJ1-6 and V is TRBV10-3, with 11 bases fitting TRBD1. The CDR3 runs 13 residues. Trimming cost V 10 bases and J 10 bases; bases outside gene matches: 6. The germline CDR1 and CDR2 sequences are ENHRY and SYGVKD. CDR3: CATGQGAESPLHF. The CDR3 nucleotides read TGTGCCACAGGACAGGGGGCAGAATCACCCCTCCACTTT.

The V and J genes are TRBV11-2 and TRBJ1-2; weak D call: TRBD1 (5 bases). CDR3 size: 12 residues. Trimming took off 5 bases at V and 5 bases at J, with 9 bases between the two ends. CDR1 SGHAT and CDR2 FQNNGV come from the germline V gene. This chain's CDR3 is CASSTQGYGYTF. CDR3 DNA sequence: TGTGCCAGCAGCACCCAGGGTTATGGCTACACCTTC.

This clone was found a few times. This sequence joins TRBV4-3 and TRBJ2-3; TRBD2 is a possible D gene (5 bases). The ends were cut back, 0 bases at V and 1 base at J, with 8 bases in the middle. Germline assignment: CDR1 LGHNA and CDR2 YSLEER. The CDR3 runs to 15 residues. The CDR3 sequence: CASSQDPGGTDTQYF. The DNA of the CDR3 is TGCGCCAGCAGCCAAGATCCCGGGGGCACAGATACGCAGTATTTT.

The V and J genes are TRBV4-1 and TRBJ1-3, with D possibly matching TRBD1 (5 bases). Germline V gene sequence: CDR1 MGHRA, CDR2 YSYEKL. V lost 3 bases, J lost 1 base, and 16 bases lay in between. This CDR3 is built from 17 residues. In nucleotides, the CDR3 is TGCGCCAGCAGCCAGGCCCGGGGGAGCAGATCTGGAAACACCATATATTTT. Amino acids: CASSQARGSRSGNTIYF.

The J gene is TRBJ1-2, the V gene TRBV27; the D is unclear. V shed 0 bases and J shed 3 bases, with 8 bases lying between them. This CDR3 region has 14 residues. Germline CDR1 and CDR2: MNHEY and SMNVEV (reference sequence). The CDR3 here is CASSLSPGYYGYTF. For the CDR3, the DNA is TGTGCCAGCAGTTTATCCCCGGGGTACTATGGCTACACCTTC.

The chain combines TRBV28 with TRBJ1-5, with TRBD1 matching 9 bases. Germline CDR1 is MDHEN and CDR2 is SYDVKM. The CDR3 has 16 residues. The junction had 8 bases not matched to a gene; V was cut back by 4 bases and J by 4 bases. The CDR3 loop is CASSYDLTGGNQPQHF. DNA of the CDR3: TGTGCCAGCAGTTATGACCTGACAGGGGGAAATCAGCCCCAGCATTTT. Together with reference TRBV28 and TRBJ1-5, the CDR3 gives the full variable domain: DVKVTQSSRYLVKRTGEKVFLECVQDMDHENMFWYRQDPGLGLRLIYFSYDVKMKEKGDIPEGYSVSREKKERFSLILESASTNQTSMYLCASSYDLTGGNQPQHFGDGTRLSIL.

The rearrangement joins TRBV5-1 to TRBJ2-1, with TRBD1 as a possible D gene (5 bases). The CDR3 contains 15 residues. Looked up from germline, CDR1 is SGHRS and CDR2 is YFSETQ. Trimming took 2 bases from V and 7 from J, leaving 16 bases between them. This CDR3 is CASSFTRRAGNEQFF. The CDR3 region has the DNA TGCGCCAGCAGCTTCACCCGCAGGGCTGGAAATGAGCAGTTCTTC. Based on the CDR3 plus reference TRBV5-1 and TRBJ2-1, the full variable domain is KAGVTQTPRYLIKTRGQQVTLSCSPISGHRSVSWYQQTPGQGLQFLFEYFSETQRNKGNFPGRFSGRQFSNSRSEMNVSTLELGDSALYLCASSFTRRAGNEQFFGPGTRLTVL.

The chain carries TRBV7-3 and TRBJ2-3; the D is unclear. Per the germline V gene, CDR1 is SGHTA and CDR2 is FQGTGA. The CDR3 has 14 residues. V lost 2 bases and J lost 1, with 7 bases in between. The CDR3 nucleotides read TGTGCCAGCAGCTTACAGGCCCGCACAGATACGCAGTATTTT. As protein: CASSLQARTDTQYF.

The rearrangement joins TRBV30 to TRBJ2-7; TRBD2 agrees at 8 bases. CDR3 length: 14 residues. From germline, CDR1 is GTSNPN and CDR2 SVGIG (reference sequence). The trim removed 2 bases at V and 3 bases at J, leaving 6 bases unmatched. CDR3 sequence reads: CAWSRGGKGYEQYF. CDR3 DNA: TGTGCCTGGAGTCGGGGGGGTAAAGGCTACGAGCAGTACTTC.

This chain connects TRBV29-1 to TRBJ1-6; D perhaps matches TRBD1 (5 bases). CDR3 length: 13 residues. The V gene lost 2 bases and the J gene lost 10 bases, with 12 bases spanning the gap. The germline V gene has CDR1 SQVTM and CDR2 ANQGSEA. CDR3 DNA: TGCAGCGTTGAATTAGGGGTTCAGTCACCCCTCCACTTT. Residues: CSVELGVQSPLHF.

This chain links TRBV27 with TRBJ2-2, with D unresolved. Germline V gene lookup returns CDR1 MNHEY and CDR2 SMNVEV (reference sequence). The CDR3 sequence is 16 residues long. V lost 6 bases and J 4 bases, leaving 18 bases between the germline ends. The CDR3 nucleotides read TGTGCCAGCAGATCTTTTTACACGGGTAGCACCGGGGAGCTGTTTTTT. Its translation: CASRSFYTGSTGELFF.